This entry lists 25 T cell receptor beta chains sequenced from one sample in a study of T cells after somatic rescue of genetic block. Generated by immunoSEQ multiplex PCR, the TCRdb table keeps only in-frame clones and is missing some. The data show tens of thousands of clones, about nine tenths seen once. The sample was peripheral blood mononuclear cells (PBMCs). The receptors derive from a man aged 30 to 39.

The genes are TRBV28 and TRBJ2-2; TRBD2 matches 7 bases. The CDR3 loop spans 15 amino acids. Per the germline V gene, CDR1 is MDHEN and CDR2 is SYDVKM. V was pared by 1 base and J by 4 bases, with 3 bases of the junction left unmatched. CDR3 sequence (DNA): TGTGCCAGCAGTTTATTCAGGGAGGGCACCGGGGAGCTGTTTTTT. This gives the protein CASSLFREGTGELFF.

Concerning this clone: Other DNA sequences in the same sample also yield this CDR3. The V gene is TRBV30, the J gene TRBJ2-5; D call uncertain. The length of the CDR3 is 12 residues. Between the trimmed V and J ends, which lost 1 base and 5 bases, there was a span of 8 bases. Germline CDR1 is GTSNPN and CDR2 is SVGIG (reference sequence). CDR3 loop: CAWSGVGETQYF. In DNA form, the CDR3 reads TGTGCCTGGAGTGGGGTTGGCGAGACCCAGTACTTC. The variable domain in full, with the rest retrieved from reference TRBV30 and TRBJ2-5, is SQTIHQWPATLVQPVGSPLSLECTVEGTSNPNLYWYRQAAGRGLQLLFYSVGIGQISSEVPQNLSASRPQDRQFILSSKKLLLSDSGFYLCAWSGVGETQYFGPGTRLLVL.

CDR3 sequence reads: CASSTGTRRPDTQYF. CDR3 nucleotide sequence: TGTGCCAGCAGCACCGGGACTAGGAGGCCAGATACGCAGTATTTT. This chain links TRBV7-3 with TRBJ2-3, with 8 bases aligning to TRBD2. The CDR3 length is 15 residues. The germline CDR1 and CDR2 sequences are SGHTA and FQGTGA. V trimming: 5 bases; J trimming: 4 bases; junction bases outside the gene matches: 8.

This clone was detected a few times. This rearrangement joins TRBV28 to TRBJ2-1, with D possibly TRBD2 on 5 matching bases. The CDR3 length is 12 residues. Germline V gene sequence: CDR1 MDHEN, CDR2 SYDVKM. Trimming took off 5 bases at V and 6 bases at J, with 8 bases between the two ends. CDR3 nucleotides: TGTGCCAGCAGTCTGACTACCAATGAGCAGTTCTTC. Its translation is CASSLTTNEQFF.

V and J are TRBV6-5 and TRBJ2-1; possibly TRBD2 for D (7 bases). V gave up 5 bases and J gave up 4 bases, with 9 bases separating them. CDR3 length: 13 residues. Germline V gene data show CDR1 as MNHEY and CDR2 as SVGAGI. The CDR3 loop reads CASSGGAYNEQFF. CDR3 nucleotides: TGTGCCAGCAGTGGGGGGGCTTACAATGAGCAGTTCTTC.

The rearrangement joins TRBV5-6 to TRBJ2-2; perhaps D is TRBD1 or TRBD2 (5 bases each). Trimming removed 3 bases at V and 3 bases at J, with 15 bases between. Germline V gene data show CDR1 as SGHDT and CDR2 as YYEEEE. CDR3 length: 16 amino acids. The CDR3 sequence: CASSYGPRGDTGELFF. CDR3 DNA sequence: TGTGCCAGCAGCTACGGCCCGAGAGGGGACACCGGGGAGCTGTTTTTT.

The rearrangement joins TRBV6-5 to TRBJ2-7, with 7 positions matching TRBD1. Germline CDR1 MNHEY, CDR2 SVGAGI. V lost 1 base to trimming and J lost 6 bases; unmatched junction nucleotides: 9. The CDR3 loop spans 15 amino acids. CDR3 sequence (DNA): TGTGCCAGCAGTTACTTACCGGACAGGCGGCGCGAGCAGTACTTC. This codes for CASSYLPDRRREQYF.

A few counts support this clone. Other DNA sequences within the sample encode an identical CDR3. The chain recombines TRBV27 with TRBJ1-2; tentative D call: TRBD1 (5 bases). Germline CDR1 reads MNHEY; CDR2 reads SMNVEV (reference sequence). CDR3 size: 13 residues. The germline V and J ends were trimmed by 3 bases and 8 bases, with 13 bases remaining between them. The CDR3 DNA reads as TGTGCCAGCAGTTTTGCGGCCCAGGGCGGCTACACCTTC. The encoded protein is CASSFAAQGGYTF.

The rearrangement uses TRBV5-6 and TRBJ2-1; 11 nucleotides agree with TRBD2. The CDR3 sequence is 16 residues long. Unmatched junction bases numbered 12, after V lost 3 bases and J lost 10 bases. CDR1 and CDR2 from the germline V gene are SGHDT and YYEEEE. CDR3 loop: CASSWVPGTSGGEQFF. The CDR3 nucleotides read TGTGCCAGCAGCTGGGTTCCCGGGACTAGCGGAGGCGAGCAGTTCTTC.

The chain carries TRBV4-2 and TRBJ1-5; TRBD1 might be the D (5 bases). The CDR3 is 16 residues long. The V end lost 1 base, the J end lost 4 bases, and 14 bases lay between the germline ends. The germline V gene has CDR1 LGHNA and CDR2 YNFKEQ. CDR3 protein: CASSQVAGGGNQPQHF. The DNA of the CDR3 is TGTGCCAGCAGCCAAGTTGCCGGGGGGGGAAATCAGCCCCAGCATTTT.

V and J are TRBV5-4 and TRBJ2-5; 9 positions agree with TRBD2. From germline, CDR1 is SGHNT and CDR2 YYREEE (reference sequence). The junction had 5 bases not matched to a gene; V was cut back by 0 bases and J by 2 bases. The CDR3 covers 16 residues. CDR3 in DNA: TGTGCCAGCAGCTTGGCCGGGCGGGGGGGACAAGAGACCCAGTACTTC. Translation: CASSLAGRGGQETQYF.

The rearrangement uses TRBV6-5 and TRBJ2-5; 10 bases are shared with TRBD1. Germline CDR1 and CDR2: MNHEY and SVGAGI. CDR3 length: 15 residues. Unmatched junction bases numbered 9, after V lost 6 bases and J lost 5 bases. CDR3 amino acids: CASRPDRGRAETQYF. DNA of the CDR3: TGTGCCAGCAGACCAGACAGGGGGCGGGCCGAGACCCAGTACTTC.

The J gene is TRBJ1-2, the V gene TRBV4-1; perhaps TRBD1 as D (5 bases). The germline V and J ends were trimmed by 2 bases and 6 bases, with 19 bases remaining between them. This CDR3 spans 16 amino acids. Germline V gene lookup returns CDR1 MGHRA and CDR2 YSYEKL. For the CDR3, the DNA is TGCGCCAGCAGCCAAAGGGGCGGTGGGGTCAGCGATGGCTACACCTTC. Its protein product is CASSQRGGGVSDGYTF.

V usage is TRBV7-2 and J usage is TRBJ2-7; D is uncertain. The CDR3 is made up of 12 amino acids. The V end lost 5 bases, the J end lost 3 bases, and 8 bases lay between the germline ends. From germline, CDR1 is SGHTA and CDR2 FQGNSA. The DNA for the CDR3 is TGTGCCAGCAGCCCAGCCCGCTACGAGCAGTACTTC. It encodes CASSPARYEQYF.

The V call is TRBV14, the J call TRBJ1-2; D is uncertain. Trimming pared 0 bases from V and 5 bases from J, leaving 13 bases between. The CDR3 is 15 residues long. Per the germline V gene, CDR1 is SGHDN and CDR2 is FVKESK. CDR3 region: CASSQDLEGGYGYTF. DNA of the CDR3: TGTGCCAGCAGCCAAGATCTGGAGGGTGGTTATGGCTACACCTTC.

The chain is built from TRBV6-5 and TRBJ1-4; 9 nucleotides match TRBD1. V lost 5 bases, J lost 10 bases, and 8 bases stayed unmatched. This CDR3 has 14 amino acids. Germline CDR1 reads MNHEY; CDR2 reads SVGAGI. The CDR3 sequence: CASSPTGGVRKLFF. The CDR3 nucleotides are TGTGCCAGCAGTCCCACAGGGGGCGTTCGAAAACTGTTTTTT.

The chain joins TRBV18 to TRBJ2-7; D perhaps matches TRBD1 (6 bases). The germline V and J ends were trimmed by 3 bases and 2 bases, with 17 bases remaining between them. CDR3 length equals 16 residues. Per germline, CDR1 KGHSH and CDR2 LQKENI. The CDR3 reads CASSPGVGQNTYEQYF. CDR3 coding DNA: TGTGCCAGCTCACCCGGCGTGGGACAAAACACCTACGAGCAGTACTTC. The full variable domain, with the rest looked up from reference TRBV18 and TRBJ2-7, is NAGVMQNPRHLVRRRGQEARLRCSPMKGHSHVYWYRQLPEEGLKFMVYLQKENIIDESGMPKERFSAEFPKEGPSILRIQQVVRGDSAAYFCASSPGVGQNTYEQYFGPGTRLTVT.

The chain joins TRBV19 to TRBJ2-7, with 11 nucleotides matching TRBD1. V lost 8 bases and J lost 10; bases outside the gene matches: 7. The CDR3 sequence is 12 residues long. Germline V gene sequence: CDR1 LNHDA, CDR2 SQIVND (reference sequence). CDR3 in amino acids: CASGQGAVAQYF. The CDR3 coding sequence is TGTGCCAGTGGACAGGGGGCGGTAGCCCAGTACTTC.

This chain links TRBV18 with TRBJ2-3; D is ambiguous. Between the trimmed V and J ends, which lost 2 bases and 2 bases, there was a span of 8 bases. CDR3 length equals 14 residues. CDR1 is KGHSH, CDR2 LQKENI, per germline. CDR3: CASSPGRNTDTQYF. CDR3 bases: TGTGCCAGCTCACCAGGCAGGAACACAGATACGCAGTATTTT.

In its sample, this clone was seen a few times. The chain links TRBV7-2 to TRBJ2-7; 10 nucleotides align to TRBD2. Trimming cost V 0 bases and J 1 base; bases outside gene matches: 9. The CDR3 extends over 18 amino acids. CDR1 and CDR2 (germline): SGHTA, FQGNSA. The CDR3 here is CASSLAPSGRTTSYEQYF. The CDR3, as DNA: TGTGCCAGCAGCTTAGCCCCTAGCGGGAGAACCACTTCCTACGAGCAGTACTTC.

V gene TRBV6-5 combines with J gene TRBJ1-2; 10 nucleotides line up with TRBD1. Germline lookup yields CDR1 MNHEY and CDR2 SVGAGI. The CDR3 extends over 16 amino acids. With V trimmed by 1 base and J by 4 bases, 6 bases remained unmatched. The CDR3 DNA is TGTGCCAGCAGTTACTTACGGACAGGGGGATCCTATGGCTACACCTTC. This encodes CASSYLRTGGSYGYTF.

The chain combines TRBV9 with TRBJ1-6, with 9 positions matching TRBD1. The germline V gene encodes CDR1 SGDLS and CDR2 YYNGEE. There are 15 residues in the CDR3. Trimming cost V 3 bases and J 10 bases; bases outside gene matches: 8. The DNA for the CDR3 is TGTGCCAGCAGCGCGACCGGGACAGGGCGATCACCCCTCCACTTT. The encoded protein is CASSATGTGRSPLHF.

The V gene is TRBV19, the J gene TRBJ2-7, with D perhaps matching TRBD1 (8 bases). V lost 7 bases to trimming and J lost 5 bases, with 24 bases between them. Germline assignment: CDR1 LNHDA and CDR2 SQIVND (reference sequence). The CDR3 totals 16 residues. Written as DNA, the CDR3 is TGTGCCAGTAACGGCAGGGGGCGAAACAGCGGGGACGAGCAGTACTTC. It is translated as CASNGRGRNSGDEQYF. Complete variable domain (other parts from reference TRBV19 and TRBJ2-7): DGGITQSPKYLFRKEGQNVTLSCEQNLNHDAMYWYRQDPGQGLRLIYYSQIVNDFQKGDIAEGYSVSREKKESFPLTVTSAQKNPTAFYLCASNGRGRNSGDEQYFGPGTRLTVT.

This clone was picked up one time. The chain links TRBV13 to TRBJ2-2, with D uncertain. Germline-derived CDR1 and CDR2 are PRHDT and FYEKMQ (reference sequence). This CDR3 is 17 amino acids long. Trimming shortened V by 5 bases and J by 4 bases, and 20 bases separated the two germline ends. The CDR3 here is CASSTRPDHLGTGELFF. The DNA for the CDR3 is TGTGCCAGCAGCACCAGACCAGATCACCTGGGCACCGGGGAGCTGTTTTTT.

Of note for this clone: Different DNA sequences within this sample yield the same CDR3. The rearrangement uses TRBV5-1 and TRBJ1-2; D is perhaps TRBD1 (5 bases). From germline, CDR1 is SGHRS and CDR2 YFSETQ. The CDR3 runs to 16 residues. V was cut by 4 bases and J by 0 bases, with 16 bases left in between. The CDR3 sequence: CASSLLLSGANYGYTF. As DNA, the CDR3 is TGCGCCAGCAGCCTACTGCTGTCGGGGGCTAACTATGGCTACACCTTC.